Sequencing of this T cell receptor (beta chain) was carried out in a study of CD8 T cells in ankylosing spondylitis. This CDR3 comprises 12 residues. The germline gives CDR1 SQVTM, CDR2 ANQGSEA. The V and J ends lost 2 bases and 8 bases respectively, with 12 bases between them. For TCR beta, libraries came from quantitative 5'-RACE with molecular barcodes. TCRdb reprocessed the 5' RACE reads via MiXCR and lists one record per CDR3 protein. The repertoire has around 150,000 distinct CDR3 sequences, approximately 10% of them found once; the top ten carry roughly 4.3%. Study-wide findings and caveats: Disease-linked clones, CD8+, were relatively rare in peripheral blood.

This clonotype was observed many times. The antigen remains unidentified. The sequenced material came from blood, either unsorted or a sorted T cell fraction (not recorded which). This chain uses TRBV29-1 with TRBJ1-2; D gene ambiguous. This TCR came from a female donor with ankylosing spondylitis or in good health (not recorded which). The CDR3 loop reads CSVETGPPGYTF. The CDR3, as DNA: TGCAGCGTTGAAACCGGACCGCCAGGCTACACCTTC. The entire variable domain, with the rest obtained from reference TRBV29-1 and TRBJ1-2, is as follows: SAVISQKPSRDICQRGTSLTIQCQVDSQVTMMFWYRQQPGQSLTLIATANQGSEATYESGFVIDKFPISRPNLTFSTLTVSNMSPEDSSIYLCSVETGPPGYTFGSGTRLTVV.